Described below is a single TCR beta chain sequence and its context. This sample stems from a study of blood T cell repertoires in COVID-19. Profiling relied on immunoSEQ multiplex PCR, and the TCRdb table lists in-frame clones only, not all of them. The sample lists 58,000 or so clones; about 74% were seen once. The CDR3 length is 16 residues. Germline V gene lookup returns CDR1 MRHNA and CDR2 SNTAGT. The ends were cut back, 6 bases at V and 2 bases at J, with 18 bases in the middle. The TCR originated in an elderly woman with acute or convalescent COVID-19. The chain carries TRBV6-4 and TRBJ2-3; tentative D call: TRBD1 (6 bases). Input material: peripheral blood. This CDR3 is CASRIDRYWSTDTQYF. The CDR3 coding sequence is TGTGCCAGCAGAATTGACAGGTACTGGTCCACAGATACGCAGTATTTT.